The T cell receptor (beta chain) described here comes from a study of blood T cell repertoires in COVID-19. The wider study: Donors in the United States, Italy and Spain gave samples during acute or convalescent COVID-19. From T cells, B-cell-depleted T cells, or PBMCs came the material, which was cDNA or gDNA.

CDR1 is SGHNT, CDR2 YENEEA, per germline. With V trimmed by 5 bases and J by 9 bases, 6 bases remained unmatched. CDR3 length equals 14 residues. Original data processing: Estimates of nucleated cell counts were drawn from the amplification of reference gene primers. The protocol was immunoSEQ multiplex PCR, while the TCRdb copy is restricted to in-frame clones and leaves out a portion. D and trimming were read from the DNA, whereas the V and J calls and clone size are those reported in that table. This table holds 25,000 to 35,000 clones, approximately 92% found once. The TCR was taken from an elderly man with acute or convalescent COVID-19. V and J are TRBV11-3 and TRBJ2-1; 11 nucleotides line up with TRBD1. The sample consisted of peripheral blood. The CDR3 DNA reads TGTGCCAGCAGCCCGGGGACAGGGGGGACTGAGCAGTTCTTC. It is translated as CASSPGTGGTEQFF.